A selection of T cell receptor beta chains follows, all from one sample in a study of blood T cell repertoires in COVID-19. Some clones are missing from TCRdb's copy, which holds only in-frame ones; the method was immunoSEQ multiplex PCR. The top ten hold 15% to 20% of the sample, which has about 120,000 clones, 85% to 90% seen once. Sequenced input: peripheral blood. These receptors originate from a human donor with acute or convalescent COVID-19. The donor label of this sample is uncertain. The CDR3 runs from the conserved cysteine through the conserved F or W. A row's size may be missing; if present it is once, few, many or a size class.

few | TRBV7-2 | CASSSGYQETQYF
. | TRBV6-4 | CASRQTTQGDGNTIYF
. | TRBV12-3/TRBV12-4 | CASSSGQGETQYF
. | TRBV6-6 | CASRDPGGGTEAFF
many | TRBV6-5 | CASSPRGTAGYTF
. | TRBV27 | CASSPQTGSGNTEAFF
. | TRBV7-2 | CASSYGQGSHEQYF
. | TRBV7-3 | CASSLGLAGGTQYF
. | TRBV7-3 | CASSLSGNTEAFF
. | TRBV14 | CASSQVQLNTEAFF
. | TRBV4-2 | CASSQDSDSVDTQYF
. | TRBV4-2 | CASSQPTGALDEQYF
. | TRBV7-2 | CASSSSGTSGRLRQFF
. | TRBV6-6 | CASSREGLYEQYF
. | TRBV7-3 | CASSLTSGAYSVQFF
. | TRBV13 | CASRVAAKSYEQYF
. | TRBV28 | CASKRQGASPQHF
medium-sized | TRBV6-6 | CASSYSGGTGELFF
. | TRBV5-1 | CASSLSRGGGLDTQYF
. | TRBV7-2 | CASSFGGYGYTF
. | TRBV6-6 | CASKRQGPTEAFF
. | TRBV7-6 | CASSLSGTGYTGELFF
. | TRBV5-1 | CASRSAAGNTIYF
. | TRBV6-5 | CASSYRSSSYGYTF
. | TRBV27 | CASSPLQGLFRTEAFF
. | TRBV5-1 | CASSFDRDRFF
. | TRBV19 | CASSTGLPNEKLFF
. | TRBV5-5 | CASSFLQGTSTEAFF
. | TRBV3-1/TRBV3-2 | CASSARGTTYEQYF
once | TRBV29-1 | CSVARGSVQETQYF
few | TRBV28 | CASSLFMGIGQMNTEAFF
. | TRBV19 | CASRAGGGSRQPQHF
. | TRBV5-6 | CASSPPAGGPRKDTQYF
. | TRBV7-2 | CASNLAGGETQYF
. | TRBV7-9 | CASSSRTDNSPLHF
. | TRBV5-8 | CASSLGRELGNEQFF
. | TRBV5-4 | CASSRDSYEQYF
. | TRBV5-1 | CASNPSEGYEQYF
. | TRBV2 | CASSETSGRVGEQFF
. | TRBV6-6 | CASLTTSEAFF
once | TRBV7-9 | CASSLEQAVYGYTF
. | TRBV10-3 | CASDDPGQGIPEAFF
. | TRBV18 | CASSPSGVTEAFF